Following are 20 T cell receptor beta chains from one sample sequenced in a study of T cell repertoires in cytomegalovirus infection. TCRdb reprocessed the reads with MiXCR, giving one entry per CDR3 protein. The sample contains under 200,000 distinct CDR3 sequences, 9.5% of which appear only once. The sample was PBMCs. These receptors all come from a human donor in good health (CMV status not recorded). Some clones in this sample may be carry-over from other donors' samples.

The sample holds many counts of this clonotype. CDR3 DNA sequence: TGTGCCAGCAGTGAAGGGGATACCCTCTCTGGAAACACCATATATTTT. Amino acids: CASSEGDTLSGNTIYF. V gene TRBV2 combines with J gene TRBJ1-3; no clear D. Germline assignment: CDR1 SNHLY and CDR2 FYNNEI. CDR3 length: 16 amino acids. Trimming pared 1 base from V and 0 bases from J, leaving 10 bases between. The full variable domain, with the rest looked up from reference TRBV2 and TRBJ1-3, is EPEVTQTPSHQVTQMGQEVILRCVPISNHLYFYWYRQILGQKVEFLVSFYNNEISEKSEIFDDQFSVERPDGSNFTLKIRSTKLEDSAMYFCASSEGDTLSGNTIYFGEGSWLTVV.

As for this clonotype: This could be a read error, since a much larger clone is one nucleotide away. The chain employs TRBV11-2 and TRBJ1-5; D gene uncertain. CDR3 length: 14 amino acids. Germline CDR1 and CDR2: SGHAT and FQNNGV. The DNA of the CDR3 is TGTACCAGCAGCTTAGATCGCGCAGCCCAGCCCCAGCATTTT. Its protein product is CTSSLDRAAQPQHF.

This clonotype was seen only a few times. The chain carries TRBV20-1 and TRBJ2-5; 8 bases are a match to TRBD2. Germline loops: CDR1 DFQATT, CDR2 SNEGSKA (reference sequence). J lost 5 bases, V lost 0 bases, and 14 bases had no gene match. The CDR3 sequence is 17 residues long. The CDR3 DNA sequence: TGCAGTGCTAGAGACCCTTCGGCGGGGGGACGCCGGGAGACCCAGTACTTC. Residues: CSARDPSAGGRRETQYF.

This clonotype was detected many times. The gene calls are TRBV29-1 and TRBJ1-1, with a possible D match to TRBD1 (6 bases). The CDR3 runs 13 residues. Between the trimmed V and J ends, which lost 5 bases and 5 bases, there was a span of 15 bases. Germline V gives CDR1 SQVTM, CDR2 ANQGSEA. CDR3 nucleotide sequence: TGCAGCGTTACTACTCAGGGGTGGACTGAAGCTTTCTTT. It codes for CSVTTQGWTEAFF. The full variable domain, rest sourced from reference TRBV29-1 and TRBJ1-1, is SAVISQKPSRDICQRGTSLTIQCQVDSQVTMMFWYRQQPGQSLTLIATANQGSEATYESGFVIDKFPISRPNLTFSTLTVSNMSPEDSSIYLCSVTTQGWTEAFFGQGTRLTVV.

This clonotype occurred many times. The chain links TRBV7-2 to TRBJ2-3; D possibly corresponds to TRBD2 (6 bases). Deletions cut 5 bases from V and 7 bases from J, with 13 bases between. Germline V gene data show CDR1 as SGHTA and CDR2 as FQGNSA. The CDR3 loop spans 13 amino acids. CDR3 in DNA: TGTGCCAGCAGCCCCTTGACTAGTAATACGCAGTATTTT. This codes for CASSPLTSNTQYF.

This clonotype showed up many times. This chain joins TRBV2 and TRBJ1-5; D is perhaps TRBD1 (6 bases). The CDR3 contains 14 residues. Germline loops: CDR1 SNHLY, CDR2 FYNNEI. V lost 6 bases to trimming and J lost 4 bases, with 13 bases between them. This CDR3 reads CASRRTDHNQPQHF. The DNA of the CDR3 is TGTGCCAGCAGGAGGACAGATCATAATCAGCCCCAGCATTTT.

Only a few counts were recorded for this clonotype. The CDR3 protein is CASRRGRAGNTDTQYF. The CDR3 DNA reads as TGTGCCAGCAGACGCGGGAGGGCTGGCAACACAGATACGCAGTATTTT. This chain links TRBV7-2 with TRBJ2-3; TRBD2 aligns across 9 bases. V lost 6 bases, J lost 2 bases, and 9 bases stayed unmatched. The length of the CDR3 is 16 residues. CDR1 is SGHTA, CDR2 FQGNSA, per germline.

The rearrangement uses TRBV29-1 and TRBJ2-7; D remains unclear. Trimming shortened V by 4 bases and J by 0 bases, and 10 bases separated the two germline ends. This CDR3 is 13 amino acids long. Germline CDR1 is SQVTM and CDR2 is ANQGSEA. The CDR3 here is CSVVRPFSYEQYF. As DNA, the CDR3 is TGCAGCGTTGTAAGGCCGTTCTCCTACGAGCAGTACTTC.

This clonotype has at least ten counts. The chain has TRBV12-3 or TRBV12-4 and TRBJ2-3; 8 nucleotides match TRBD2. The V gene end was trimmed by 7 bases and the J gene end by 3 bases; junction bases not matched to a gene: 6. The CDR3 covers 14 residues. CDR3 loop: CASMGTRFTDTQYF. The CDR3 bases are TGTGCCAGCATGGGGACTAGATTTACAGATACGCAGTATTTT.

This clonotype has a count of ten or more. The chain employs TRBV7-3 and TRBJ2-3, with 7 positions matching TRBD2. The CDR3 consists of 15 residues. Germline V lookup: CDR1 SGHTA, CDR2 FQGTGA. With V trimmed by 1 base and J by 4 bases, 5 bases remained unmatched. The CDR3 DNA reads TGTGCCAGCAGCTTAATGAGCGGGACCCCAGATACGCAGTATTTT. This encodes CASSLMSGTPDTQYF.

Ten or more counts support this clonotype. This rearrangement joins TRBV11-2 to TRBJ2-4; D perhaps matches TRBD1 (5 bases). In germline, CDR1 is SGHAT, CDR2 FQNNGV. The CDR3 has 15 amino acids. Trimming removed 1 base at V and 8 bases at J, with 15 bases between. The chain's CDR3 is CASSLAASGLHIQYF. The CDR3 DNA sequence: TGTGCCAGCAGCTTAGCCGCCTCAGGGTTACACATTCAGTACTTC.

This clonotype was counted only a few times. This rearrangement joins TRBV28 to TRBJ2-7; 10 bases align to TRBD2. The CDR3 contains 14 residues. After removal of 7 bases from V and 7 bases from J, the junction contained 10 bases not matched to a gene. From germline, CDR1 is MDHEN and CDR2 SYDVKM. CDR3 sequence reads: CASIGAGGPFEQYF. The CDR3 nucleotides read TGTGCCAGCATTGGAGCGGGGGGGCCGTTTGAGCAGTACTTC.

This clonotype was observed at least ten times. V is TRBV6-6 and J is TRBJ1-1; no clear D. The CDR3 consists of 12 residues. The V end was cut by 6 bases, the J end by 1 base, with 6 bases between. Germline V gene sequence: CDR1 MNHNY, CDR2 SVGAGI (reference sequence). This chain's CDR3 is CASREGNTEAFF. CDR3 bases: TGTGCCAGCAGGGAGGGGAACACTGAAGCTTTCTTT.

This clonotype has at least ten counts. CDR3 sequence (DNA): TGTGCCAGCAGCTTAGCCCCTATCCCGAACACCGGGGAGCTGTTTTTT. Translating it yields CASSLAPIPNTGELFF. The chain is built from TRBV7-8 and TRBJ2-2; D is unclear. Germline V gene data show CDR1 as SGHVS and CDR2 as FQNEAQ. The CDR3 covers 16 residues. Trimming shortened V by 0 bases and J by 0 bases, and 8 bases separated the two germline ends.

The chain recombines TRBV25-1 with TRBJ1-1; perhaps TRBD1 as D (6 bases). The CDR3 is 13 amino acids. V was shortened by 5 bases and J by 4 bases, with 11 bases between the two germline ends. CDR1 and CDR2 from the germline V gene are MGHDK and SYGVNS. CDR3 residues: CASSRGGGTEAFF. Here the CDR3 DNA reads TGTGCCAGCAGTCGGGGGGGCGGCACTGAAGCTTTCTTT.

The rearrangement links TRBV10-3 to TRBJ1-1; 7 positions agree with TRBD1. Germline lookup yields CDR1 ENHRY and CDR2 SYGVKD. The CDR3 totals 13 residues. The V gene end was trimmed by 11 bases and the J gene end by 4 bases; junction bases not matched to a gene: 10. The CDR3 DNA follows: TGTGCCGTTCGACAGGGTGGTGGCACTGAAGCTTTCTTT. Protein sequence: CAVRQGGGTEAFF.

This clonotype was observed at least ten times. The chain is built from TRBV5-6 and TRBJ1-2; D is perhaps TRBD1 (6 bases). This CDR3 has 14 amino acids. Trimming took 1 base from V and 2 from J, leaving 9 bases between them. CDR1 and CDR2 (germline): SGHDT, YYEEEE. CDR3 sequence: CASSLIQGNYGYTF. CDR3 nucleotide sequence: TGTGCCAGCAGCTTGATACAGGGAAACTATGGCTACACCTTC.

This clonotype was counted many times. The chain joins TRBV4-3 to TRBJ2-7, with no clear D. Germline-derived CDR1 and CDR2 are LGHNA and YSLEER. The CDR3 has 15 residues. Trimming removed 0 bases from V and 3 bases from J, with 12 bases in between. CDR3 residues: CASSQDSGGIYEQYF. CDR3 coding DNA: TGCGCCAGCAGCCAAGACTCCGGTGGGATCTACGAGCAGTACTTC.

This clonotype was picked up many times. The chain employs TRBV7-8 and TRBJ2-1, with 12 bases fitting TRBD1. Germline CDR1 SGHVS, CDR2 FQNEAQ. The CDR3 extends over 16 amino acids. The V segment lost 0 bases and the J segment 6 bases; nucleotides outside the gene matches: 3. The CDR3 DNA follows: TGTGCCAGCAGCTTAGCGGGACAGGGGGCGTTCAATGAGCAGTTCTTC. It specifies CASSLAGQGAFNEQFF.

This clonotype came up a few times. The CDR3 nucleotides are TGTGCCTGGACCGGGACAGGGCGTCGGAACACTGAAGCTTTCTTT. Translated: CAWTGTGRRNTEAFF. This chain uses TRBV30 with TRBJ1-1; 9 bases align to TRBD1. Germline-derived CDR1 and CDR2 are GTSNPN and SVGIG (reference sequence). Germline trimming cut 4 bases from V and 1 base from J; bases unmatched to any gene: 7. This CDR3 comprises 15 residues.